The 28 T cell receptor beta chains given below trace back to one sample, sequenced in a study of T cell responses to AZD1222 COVID-19 vaccine. Libraries were prepared by immunoSEQ multiplex PCR; TCRdb keeps only in-frame clonotypes and omits some of them. This table has 150,000 or so clones, around 90% appearing once. Here the sequenced sample was peripheral blood, taken 28 days after the second AZD1222 dose. Every receptor here comes from an adult who received the AZD1222 COVID-19 vaccine.

The rearrangement links TRBV10-3 to TRBJ1-2; TRBD1 agrees at 11 bases. Germline CDR1 and CDR2: ENHRY and SYGVKD. Trimming removed 6 bases from V and 6 bases from J; junction bases left unmatched: 3. This CDR3 comprises 13 residues. The CDR3 DNA is TGTGCCATCAGCTGGACAGGGGGCAATGGCTACACCTTC. Translated: CAISWTGGNGYTF.

The chain employs TRBV9 and TRBJ1-4; 8 nucleotides agree with TRBD1. Germline-derived CDR1 and CDR2 are SGDLS and YYNGEE. This CDR3 is 15 amino acids long. V lost 4 bases to trimming and J lost 6 bases; unmatched junction nucleotides: 8. The CDR3 DNA is TGTGCCAGCAGCCTAGACCAGGGGGCAGATGAAAAACTGTTTTTT. It codes for CASSLDQGADEKLFF.

The gene calls are TRBV5-1 and TRBJ2-2, with 8 bases lining up with TRBD1. V gave up 4 bases and J gave up 3 bases; unmatched junction bases: 8. The CDR3 is 16 residues long. Looked up from germline, CDR1 is SGHRS and CDR2 is YFSETQ. CDR3 residues: CASSPYQGADTGELFF. The CDR3 DNA is TGCGCCAGCAGCCCGTACCAGGGGGCCGACACCGGGGAGCTGTTTTTT.

The J gene is TRBJ1-2, the V gene TRBV27; TRBD1 matches 9 bases. The germline gives CDR1 MNHEY, CDR2 SMNVEV (reference sequence). Trimming removed 5 bases from V and 4 bases from J; junction bases left unmatched: 8. The CDR3 extends over 15 amino acids. This chain's CDR3 is CASSAGQGLPYGYTF. The CDR3 DNA follows: TGTGCCAGCAGTGCGGGACAGGGCCTCCCCTATGGCTACACCTTC.

The rearrangement links TRBV6-5 to TRBJ2-1, with a weak D call TRBD1 (5 bases). V was pared by 0 bases and J by 6 bases, with 12 bases between. Germline loops: CDR1 MNHEY, CDR2 SVGAGI. The CDR3 runs 15 residues. CDR3 region: CASSYSGQGINEQFF. CDR3 sequence (DNA): TGTGCCAGCAGTTACTCGGGCCAGGGTATCAATGAGCAGTTCTTC.

The V gene is TRBV10-2, the J gene TRBJ1-2; a possible D gene is TRBD1 (5 bases). V was cut by 2 bases and J by 4 bases, with 8 bases left in between. Germline CDR1 and CDR2: WSHSY and SAAADI. CDR3 length: 13 amino acids. The CDR3 nucleotides read TGCGCCAGCAGTGAGCAGGGTGTCTATGGCTACACCTTC. This encodes CASSEQGVYGYTF.

This chain connects TRBV27 to TRBJ2-3, with 7 bases identical to TRBD2. The CDR3 contains 17 residues. In germline, CDR1 is MNHEY, CDR2 SMNVEV (reference sequence). Trimming at V came to 4 bases and at J to 2 bases, leaving 12 bases not matched to a gene. CDR3 DNA sequence: TGTGCCAGCAGTTGGCCCTCTTGGCTAGCGGACACAGATACGCAGTATTTT. It yields the protein CASSWPSWLADTDTQYF.

The V call is TRBV24-1, the J call TRBJ2-3; no definite D call. V was clipped by 5 bases and J by 0 bases, with 17 bases between them. The CDR3 is 17 amino acids. From germline, CDR1 is KGHDR and CDR2 SFDVKD. The CDR3 sequence: CATSGWTLGSSTDTQYF. For the CDR3, the DNA is TGTGCCACCAGTGGTTGGACCCTCGGAAGCAGCACAGATACGCAGTATTTT.

The rearrangement uses TRBV2 and TRBJ2-5, with 15 bases matching TRBD2. Looked up from germline, CDR1 is SNHLY and CDR2 is FYNNEI. V was pared by 4 bases and J by 7 bases, with 4 bases of the junction left unmatched. The CDR3 loop spans 15 amino acids. The CDR3 region has the DNA TGTGCCAGCAGTGGGACTAGCGGGGGGGCAATGACCCAGTACTTC. This translates into CASSGTSGGAMTQYF.

V gene TRBV29-1 combines with J gene TRBJ2-1; 7 bases are a match to TRBD1. Germline V gene data show CDR1 as SQVTM and CDR2 as ANQGSEA. Losses at the gene ends were 7 bases for V and 6 bases for J; bases not matched to a gene: 6. CDR3 length: 12 residues. For the CDR3, the DNA is TGCAGCGCCAAGACAGGGTCCAATGAGCAGTTCTTC. Protein: CSAKTGSNEQFF.

This clone was seen once. The rearrangement uses TRBV6-2 or TRBV6-3 and TRBJ1-2; 12 nucleotides line up with TRBD1. Trimming cost V 5 bases and J 5 bases; bases outside gene matches: 15. Germline lookup yields CDR1 MNHEY and CDR2 SVGEGT. The CDR3 totals 18 residues. This CDR3 reads CASSTPPYRDRGRYGYTF. In nucleotides, the CDR3 is TGTGCCAGCAGTACCCCCCCATATAGGGACAGGGGGCGTTATGGCTACACCTTC.

The chain combines TRBV11-3 with TRBJ2-1; TRBD2 matches at 8 bases. V shed 5 bases and J 4 bases; nucleotides not matched to a gene: 10. Germline V CDR1 and CDR2: SGHNT, YENEEA. The CDR3 is made up of 16 amino acids. In DNA, the CDR3 is TGTGCCAGCAGCCAAGGAAGCGCTAGCGGGTACAATGAGCAGTTCTTC. It codes for CASSQGSASGYNEQFF.

V is TRBV2 and J is TRBJ2-7; 10 bases align to TRBD2. The CDR3 has 14 residues. Germline CDR1 is SNHLY and CDR2 is FYNNEI. V was clipped by 6 bases and J by 2 bases; unmatched bases: 4. The CDR3 sequence is CASRLTSGPYEQYF. In nucleotides, the CDR3 is TGTGCCAGCAGGTTGACTAGCGGGCCCTACGAGCAGTACTTC.

This sequence joins TRBV3-1 (or the pseudogene TRBV3-2) and TRBJ1-5; D might be TRBD1 (5 bases). CDR3 length: 14 residues. Trimming shortened V by 2 bases and J by 6 bases, and 11 bases separated the two germline ends. Germline assignment: CDR1 LGHDT and CDR2 YNNKEL (reference sequence). CDR3: CASSQQGARQPQHF. The DNA of the CDR3 is TGTGCCAGCAGCCAACAGGGTGCTCGTCAGCCCCAGCATTTT.

This clone was counted a single time. The rearrangement links TRBV4-3 to TRBJ2-3, with 7 bases identical to TRBD2. The CDR3 covers 18 residues. V was clipped by 0 bases and J by 2 bases; unmatched bases: 11. Germline assignment: CDR1 LGHNA and CDR2 YSLEER. DNA of the CDR3: TGCGCCAGCAGCCAAGATGCCGGGCTAGCGGCCTTCACAGATACGCAGTATTTT. Translation: CASSQDAGLAAFTDTQYF.

The chain has TRBV30 and TRBJ2-7, with 7 bases matching TRBD2. The CDR3 spans 15 residues. Germline loops: CDR1 GTSNPN, CDR2 SVGIG (reference sequence). Trimming cost V 3 bases and J 0 bases; bases outside gene matches: 8. The CDR3 DNA reads TGTGCCTGGAGCCGCGGCGGGGGTAGCTCCTACGAGCAGTACTTC. Residues: CAWSRGGGSSYEQYF.

The CDR3 is CAWSGVQVGEKLFF. The CDR3 nucleotides read TGTGCCTGGAGTGGTGTACAGGTGGGAGAAAAACTGTTTTTT. The chain uses TRBV30 and TRBJ1-4, with a weak D call TRBD1 (5 bases). V lost 1 base and J lost 8, with 14 bases in between. Germline V CDR1 and CDR2: GTSNPN, SVGIG (reference sequence). The CDR3 length is 14 residues.

The chain is built from TRBV12-5 and TRBJ1-4; D unclear. The CDR3 consists of 14 residues. Germline CDR1 reads LGHNT; CDR2 reads FRNRAP. With 5 bases removed from V and 6 bases from J, the gap between germline ends came to 13 bases. The CDR3 spells CASGLGQTHEKLFF. CDR3 nucleotide sequence: TGTGCTAGTGGTCTTGGGCAGACCCATGAAAAACTGTTTTTT.

The V call is TRBV29-1, the J call TRBJ2-7; TRBD2 is a possible D gene (6 bases). Germline assignment: CDR1 SQVTM and CDR2 ANQGSEA. The V end was cut by 4 bases, the J end by 2 bases, with 18 bases between. The CDR3 has 15 residues. CDR3 sequence reads: CSVVEVGGNAYEQYF. The CDR3 nucleotides are TGCAGCGTTGTGGAGGTTGGCGGGAACGCCTACGAGCAGTACTTC.

V is TRBV5-1 and J is TRBJ1-3; perhaps TRBD1 as D (6 bases). The germline V gene encodes CDR1 SGHRS and CDR2 YFSETQ. The CDR3 spans 16 residues. V lost 4 bases and J 0 bases, leaving 14 bases between the germline ends. The CDR3 sequence is CASSIRQVSSGNTIYF. CDR3 in DNA: TGCGCCAGCAGCATACGACAGGTTAGCTCTGGAAACACCATATATTTT.

The chain recombines TRBV7-2 with TRBJ2-7; D is undetermined. V gave up 3 bases and J gave up 2 bases, with 14 bases separating them. Germline V gene sequence: CDR1 SGHTA, CDR2 FQGNSA. CDR3 length: 15 amino acids. The CDR3 spells CASSLWHTSTYEQYF. The CDR3 nucleotides read TGTGCCAGCAGCTTGTGGCACACCTCAACCTACGAGCAGTACTTC.

V gene TRBV6-1 combines with J gene TRBJ2-5; D is tentatively TRBD1 or TRBD2 (5 bases each). CDR3 length equals 15 residues. V lost 1 base, J lost 0 bases, and 9 bases lay in between. Germline values: CDR1 MNHNS, CDR2 SASEGT. The CDR3: CASSEDWGYQETQYF. Written as DNA, the CDR3 is TGTGCCAGCAGTGAAGACTGGGGGTACCAAGAGACCCAGTACTTC.

V usage is TRBV18 and J usage is TRBJ1-1; D remains ambiguous. The CDR3 is 13 residues long. The V end lost 4 bases, the J end lost 1 base, and 7 bases lay between the germline ends. CDR1 and CDR2 (germline): KGHSH, LQKENI. CDR3 sequence reads: CASSLTWNTEAFF. The CDR3 DNA reads TGTGCCAGCTCACTCACCTGGAACACTGAAGCTTTCTTT. Supplemented by reference TRBV18 and TRBJ1-1, the full variable domain reads NAGVMQNPRHLVRRRGQEARLRCSPMKGHSHVYWYRQLPEEGLKFMVYLQKENIIDESGMPKERFSAEFPKEGPSILRIQQVVRGDSAAYFCASSLTWNTEAFFGQGTRLTVV.

V gene TRBV2 combines with J gene TRBJ1-3; D perhaps matches TRBD1 (6 bases). CDR1 is SNHLY and CDR2 is FYNNEI in the germline V gene. V lost 4 bases to trimming and J lost 4 bases, with 11 bases between them. The CDR3 sequence is 14 residues long. The CDR3 is CASSGGAKGNTIYF. CDR3 nucleotides: TGTGCCAGCAGTGGGGGGGCAAAAGGAAACACCATATATTTT.

The chain links TRBV4-2 to TRBJ1-3, with D possibly matching TRBD1 (5 bases). Trimming shortened V by 0 bases and J by 0 bases, and 9 bases separated the two germline ends. The CDR3 spans 16 residues. Germline loops: CDR1 LGHNA, CDR2 YNFKEQ. The CDR3 is CASSQDRGLSGNTIYF. CDR3 bases: TGTGCCAGCAGCCAAGATAGGGGCCTCTCTGGAAACACCATATATTTT.

The J gene is TRBJ1-3, the V gene TRBV30, with D uncertain. CDR1 is GTSNPN and CDR2 is SVGIG in the germline V gene (reference sequence). The length of the CDR3 is 13 residues. Trimming stripped 2 bases from V and 4 bases from J, with 9 bases between. The CDR3 DNA follows: TGTGCCTGGAGTCAGTCGGGCGGAAACACCATATATTTT. It specifies CAWSQSGGNTIYF.

The J gene is TRBJ2-3, the V gene TRBV6-1; TRBD2 is a possible D gene (6 bases). Germline-derived CDR1 and CDR2 are MNHNS and SASEGT. Trimming removed 2 bases at V and 3 bases at J, with 9 bases between. This CDR3 spans 14 amino acids. CDR3 DNA: TGTGCCAGCAGTGAAACGCGGGGAACAGATACGCAGTATTTT. Protein sequence: CASSETRGTDTQYF.

The V and J genes are TRBV20-1 and TRBJ2-1; TRBD2 agrees at 8 bases. Per the germline V gene, CDR1 is DFQATT and CDR2 is SNEGSKA (reference sequence). The CDR3 has 14 residues. V was clipped by 3 bases and J by 6 bases; unmatched bases: 7. In DNA form, the CDR3 reads TGCAGTGCTAGTACGGCGGGAGGTCTCAATGAGCAGTTCTTC. As protein: CSASTAGGLNEQFF.